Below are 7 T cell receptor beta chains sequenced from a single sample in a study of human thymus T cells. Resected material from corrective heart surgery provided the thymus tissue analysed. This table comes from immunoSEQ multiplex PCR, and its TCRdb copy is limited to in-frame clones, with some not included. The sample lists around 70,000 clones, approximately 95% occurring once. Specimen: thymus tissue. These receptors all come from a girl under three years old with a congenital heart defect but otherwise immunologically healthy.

CDR3 sequence reads: CASSRDTTYGYTF. In DNA form, the CDR3 reads TGTGCCAGTAGTAGGGACACTACCTATGGCTACACCTTC. The chain has TRBV19 and TRBJ1-2, with D possibly being TRBD1 (6 bases). CDR3 length: 13 residues. V lost 4 bases and J 4 bases, leaving 10 bases between the germline ends. Germline values: CDR1 LNHDA, CDR2 SQIVND (reference sequence).

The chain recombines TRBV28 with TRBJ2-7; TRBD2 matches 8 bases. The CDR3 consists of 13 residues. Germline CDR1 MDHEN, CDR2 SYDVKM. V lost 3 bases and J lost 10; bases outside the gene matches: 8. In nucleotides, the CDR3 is TGTGCCAGCAGTTTCCCCCCCCGGGAGGGCCAGTACTTC. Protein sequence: CASSFPPREGQYF.

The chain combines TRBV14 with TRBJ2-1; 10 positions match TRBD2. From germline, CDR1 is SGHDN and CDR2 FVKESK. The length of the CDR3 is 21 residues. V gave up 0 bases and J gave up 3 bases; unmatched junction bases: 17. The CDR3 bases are TGTGCCAGCAGCCAAGATGACTACAGGACTAGCGGATCCTCGGACTACAATGAGCAGTTCTTC. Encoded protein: CASSQDDYRTSGSSDYNEQFF.

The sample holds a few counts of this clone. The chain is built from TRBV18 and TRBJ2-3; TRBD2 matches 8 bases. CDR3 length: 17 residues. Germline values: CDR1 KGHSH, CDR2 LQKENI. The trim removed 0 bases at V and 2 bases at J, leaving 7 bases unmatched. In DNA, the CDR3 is TGTGCCAGCTCACCACCTGGGGAGCGGGAGTACACAGATACGCAGTATTTT. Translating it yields CASSPPGEREYTDTQYF.

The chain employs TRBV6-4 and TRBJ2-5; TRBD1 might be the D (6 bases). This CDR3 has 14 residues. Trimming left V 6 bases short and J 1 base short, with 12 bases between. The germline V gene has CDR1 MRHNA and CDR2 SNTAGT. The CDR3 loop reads CASSDRTAQETQYF. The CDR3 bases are TGTGCCAGCAGCGACCGGACAGCCCAAGAGACCCAGTACTTC.

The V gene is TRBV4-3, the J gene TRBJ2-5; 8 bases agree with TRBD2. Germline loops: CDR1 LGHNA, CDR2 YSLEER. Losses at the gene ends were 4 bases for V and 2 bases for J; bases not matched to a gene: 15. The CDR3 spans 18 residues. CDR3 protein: CASSPHSPGGGRQETQYF. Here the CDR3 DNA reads TGCGCCAGCAGCCCCCACAGCCCCGGGGGCGGGAGGCAAGAGACCCAGTACTTC.

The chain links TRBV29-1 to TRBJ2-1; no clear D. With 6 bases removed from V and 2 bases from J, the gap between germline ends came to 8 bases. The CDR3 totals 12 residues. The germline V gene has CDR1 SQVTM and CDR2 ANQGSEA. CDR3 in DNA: TGCAGCGTGGAACAGACCTACAATGAGCAGTTCTTC. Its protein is CSVEQTYNEQFF.